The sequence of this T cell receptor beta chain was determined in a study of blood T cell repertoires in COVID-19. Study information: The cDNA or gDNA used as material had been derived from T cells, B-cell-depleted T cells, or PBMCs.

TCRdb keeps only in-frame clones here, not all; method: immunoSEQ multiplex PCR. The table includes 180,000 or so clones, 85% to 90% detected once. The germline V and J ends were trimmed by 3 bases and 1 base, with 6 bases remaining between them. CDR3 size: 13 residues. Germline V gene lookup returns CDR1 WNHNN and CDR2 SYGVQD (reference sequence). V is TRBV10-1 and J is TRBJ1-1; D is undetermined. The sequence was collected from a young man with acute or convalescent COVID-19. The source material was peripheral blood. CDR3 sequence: CASSEQPNTEAFF. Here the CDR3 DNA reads TGCGCCAGCAGTGAACAGCCGAACACTGAAGCTTTCTTT.